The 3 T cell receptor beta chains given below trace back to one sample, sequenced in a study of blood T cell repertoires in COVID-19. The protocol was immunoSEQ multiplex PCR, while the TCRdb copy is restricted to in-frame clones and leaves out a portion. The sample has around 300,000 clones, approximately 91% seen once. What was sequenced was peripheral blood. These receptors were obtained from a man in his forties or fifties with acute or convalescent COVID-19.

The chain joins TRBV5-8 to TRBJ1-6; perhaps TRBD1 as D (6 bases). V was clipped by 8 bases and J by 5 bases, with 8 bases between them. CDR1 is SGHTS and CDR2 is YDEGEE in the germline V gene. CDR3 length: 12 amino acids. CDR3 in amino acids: CASQGNNSPLHF. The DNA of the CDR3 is TGTGCCAGTCAGGGGAATAATTCACCCCTCCACTTT.

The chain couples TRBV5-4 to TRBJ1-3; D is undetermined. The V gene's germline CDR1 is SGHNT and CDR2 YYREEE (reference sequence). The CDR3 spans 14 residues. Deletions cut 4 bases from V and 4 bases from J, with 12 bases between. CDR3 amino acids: CASSLRGLGNTIYF. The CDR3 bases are TGTGCCAGCAGCCTGCGAGGACTCGGAAACACCATATATTTT.

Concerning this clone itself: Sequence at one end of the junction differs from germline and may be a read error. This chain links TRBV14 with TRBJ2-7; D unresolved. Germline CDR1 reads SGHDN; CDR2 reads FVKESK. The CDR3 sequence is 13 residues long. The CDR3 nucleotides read TGTGCCAGCAGCCAGCCAAACTCCTTCGAGCAGTACTTC. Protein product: CASSQPNSFEQYF.